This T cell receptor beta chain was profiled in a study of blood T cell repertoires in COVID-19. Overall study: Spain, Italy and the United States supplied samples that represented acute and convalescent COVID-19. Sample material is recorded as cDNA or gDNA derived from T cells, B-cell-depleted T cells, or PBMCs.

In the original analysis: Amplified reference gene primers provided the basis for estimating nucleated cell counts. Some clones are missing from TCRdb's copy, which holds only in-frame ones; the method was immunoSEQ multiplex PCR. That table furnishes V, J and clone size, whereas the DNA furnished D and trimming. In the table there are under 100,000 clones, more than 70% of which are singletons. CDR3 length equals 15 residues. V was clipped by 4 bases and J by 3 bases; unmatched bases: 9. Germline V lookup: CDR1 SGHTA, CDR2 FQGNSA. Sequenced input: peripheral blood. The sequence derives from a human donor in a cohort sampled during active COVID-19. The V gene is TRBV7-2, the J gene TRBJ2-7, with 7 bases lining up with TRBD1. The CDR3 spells CASSSRTGVNYEQYF. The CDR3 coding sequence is TGTGCCAGCAGCTCCCGGACAGGCGTGAACTACGAGCAGTACTTC.